This is a list of T cell receptor beta chains from one sample in a study of blood T cell repertoires in COVID-19. Libraries were prepared by immunoSEQ multiplex PCR; TCRdb keeps only in-frame clonotypes and omits some of them. Of 200,000 to 250,000 clones listed, 80% to 90% were seen once; the top ten hold about 1%. The sequenced material came from peripheral blood. Every receptor here comes from a man aged 40-49 years with acute or convalescent COVID-19. Each CDR3 is given with its conserved first and last residue.

j_call v_call cdr3_aa
TRBJ1-5 TRBV3-1/TRBV3-2 CASSSYGGQPQHF
TRBJ1-1 TRBV7-6 CASSGPQGGVRNTEAFF
TRBJ1-2 TRBV5-1 CASSFDRGSGGYTF
TRBJ2-5 TRBV11-1 CASSQGLATETQYF
TRBJ2-1 TRBV10-1 CASSEARQGALNEQFF
TRBJ1-2 TRBV30 CASTDRLGYGYTF
TRBJ1-5 TRBV19 CASSILTLPGQGAKGNQPQHF
TRBJ1-2 TRBV19 CASSRGQFPRYTF
TRBJ1-1 TRBV6-5 CASTLPRVGEAFF
TRBJ1-6 TRBV5-6 CASSRVDRLYNSPLHF
TRBJ1-1 TRBV6-5 CASSRSRRTEAFF
TRBJ2-2 TRBV3-1/TRBV3-2 CASSPPRVTGELFF
TRBJ1-2 TRBV7-9 CASSSGWTGAGYTF
TRBJ2-1 TRBV5-4 CASSLGVGGSNEQFF
TRBJ1-5 TRBV28 CASSKVLPGGGQPQHF
TRBJ1-1 TRBV27 CASSFTGGTEAFF
TRBJ1-1 TRBV19 CASSQQGEAFF
TRBJ2-7 TRBV9 CASSKRLDSPSEQYF
TRBJ1-2 TRBV27 CASSPTGDGGDYGYTF
TRBJ1-2 TRBV27 CASKRGGGVNYGYTF
TRBJ1-1 TRBV5-1 CASSSQGERAEAFF
TRBJ1-2 TRBV7-8 CASSLAGAGGYTF
TRBJ2-6 TRBV5-1 CASSLDGVAGANVLTF
TRBJ1-5 TRBV7-9 CASSFSGSNQPQHF
TRBJ2-7 TRBV7-2 CASSLVGASYEQYF
TRBJ1-6 TRBV6-6 CASTTGRGNSPLHF
TRBJ1-1 TRBV5-1 CASSSVNRGDTEAFF
TRBJ1-3 TRBV7-3 CASILYHKGSGNTIYF
TRBJ2-4 TRBV5-1 CASSLVAGGPNIQYF
TRBJ1-5 TRBV6-1 CASSELRDRGNQPQHF
TRBJ2-5 TRBV5-4 CAVNRQKQETQYF
TRBJ1-6 TRBV19 CASSIDRVGSPLHF
TRBJ2-7 TRBV6-1 CASSDRGGSYEQYF
TRBJ2-2 TRBV9 CASSPQGRGTGELFF
TRBJ1-1 TRBV12-5 CASGLAVMNTEAFF
TRBJ2-2 TRBV7-8 CASSSGSGAPSGELFF
TRBJ2-5 TRBV30 CAWSTGGKETQYF
TRBJ2-5 TRBV5-1 CASRGTGGGPQETQYF
TRBJ1-2 TRBV19 CASSITGQGASGGYTF
TRBJ1-1 TRBV27 CASRGLRDTEAFF
TRBJ1-4 TRBV5-1 CASSSGDRGRGEKLFF
TRBJ2-1 TRBV5-1 CASSSNTAGNEQFF
TRBJ2-7 TRBV27 CASSLSGTPIYEQYF
TRBJ2-5 TRBV11-2 CASTASGGLVETQYF
TRBJ1-2 TRBV9 CASSVGGDDYGYTF
TRBJ1-5 TRBV19 CASSIGSQPQHF
TRBJ2-7 TRBV3-1/TRBV3-2 CASSPGVAGEDEQYF
TRBJ1-5 TRBV6-5 CASSYSEGNQPQHF
TRBJ1-1 TRBV6-2/TRBV6-3 CASSRLSGGALGTEAFF
TRBJ2-2 TRBV7-9 CASSFSRGAGELFF
TRBJ2-7 TRBV2 CASRATSGDQYF
TRBJ1-4 TRBV7-6 CASSRDRGYEKLFF